This note documents a single TCR beta chain sequence. Its antigen is not yet known. No base quality information exists; no much larger clone differs at one position. This entry belongs to a study of blood T cell repertoires in COVID-19 (dated by TCRdb to the early 2020s). Concerning the study at large: Samples covering the acute and convalescent phases of COVID-19 were provided by collaborators in the United States, Italy and Spain. The material from the prospective study consisted of cDNA or gDNA derived from T cells, B-cell-depleted T cells, or PBMCs. The dataset comprised deeply sampled blood TCRbeta repertoires from subjects exposed to, actively infected with, or recovered from COVID-19. A freely available public database, intended as a resource for researchers studying the immune response to SARS-CoV-2, is where the repertoires were released. The samples were drawn from the first 160 participants of the ongoing ImmuneRACE study and from more than 1,000 subjects provided by 6 global collaborators. A de-identified subject ID, COVID-19 status, age in years and sex were almost always included in the sample metadata. Where HLA class I and class II types were available, the types were taken from metadata supplied by the sample provider, not from assay-based typing.

Each collaborating institution followed its own protocols to collect whole blood in K2EDTA tubes. For TCRbeta analysis, collaborator samples were shipped as frozen whole blood, as isolated PBMCs, or as DNA extracted from either sample type. TCRbeta CDR3 regions were amplified from genomic DNA by means of the immunoSEQ Assay, a bias-controlled multiplex PCR. In the paper's pipeline: Within the assay, amplification of reference gene primers was used to estimate how many nucleated cells each sample contained. Sequence reads were collapsed and filtered to measure the absolute abundance of every unique TCRbeta CDR3 rearrangement. For each sample, productive Simpson clonality was calculated as the square root of Simpson's diversity index across productive rearrangements. The source is immuneACCESS, and TCRdb retained only in-frame sequences with V and J called. Part of the clones is not carried over; for the studies checked, unresolved V genes explain less than half of this, and the remainder is unexplained. That table gives V, J and clone size, and the DNA gave D and trimming. Across this sample there are 140,000 or so clones, with roughly 80% seen only once. The ten largest clones represent 8.6% of the sample.

V trim: 3 bases; J trim: 9 bases; unmatched bases: 5. The germline V gene supplies CDR1 SNHLY and CDR2 FYNNEI. The CDR3 spans 15 residues, from the cysteine through the phenylalanine. The read is trimmed to its CDR3 DNA, 45 bases read in frame from base 1. Summary of the overall study and its limitations: The quantity of clinical and demographic metadata differed by source and by participant and was supplied without curation.

The TCR originated in a man aged 50 to 60 with active or convalescent COVID-19. Sequencing was carried out using peripheral blood. The V and J genes are TRBV2 and TRBJ2-1, with TRBD2 identical over 13 junction bases. The CDR3 protein sequence reads: CASSDPGLAGVEQFF. The bases are TGTGCCAGCAGTGACCCAGGACTAGCGGGAGTTGAGCAGTTCTTC.